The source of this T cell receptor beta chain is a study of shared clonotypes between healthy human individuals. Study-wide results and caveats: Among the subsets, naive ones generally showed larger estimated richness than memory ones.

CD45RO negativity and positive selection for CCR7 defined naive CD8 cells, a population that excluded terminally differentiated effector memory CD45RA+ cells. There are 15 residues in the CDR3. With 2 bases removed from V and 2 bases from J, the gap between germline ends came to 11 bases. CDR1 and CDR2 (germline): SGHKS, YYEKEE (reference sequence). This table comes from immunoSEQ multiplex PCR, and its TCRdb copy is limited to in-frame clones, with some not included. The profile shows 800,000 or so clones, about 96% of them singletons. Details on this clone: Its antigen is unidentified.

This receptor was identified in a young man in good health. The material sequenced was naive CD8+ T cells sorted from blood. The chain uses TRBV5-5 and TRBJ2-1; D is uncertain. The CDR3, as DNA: TGTGCCAGCAGCTTCTCCGGAGCCGCCTACAATGAGCAGTTCTTC. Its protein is CASSFSGAAYNEQFF.